One T cell receptor beta chain is described in this entry. Its antigen is still unknown. Assay used: immunoSEQ multiplex PCR; TCRdb lists only in-frame clones, some missing. This sample has about 32,000 clones, with over 80% found just once. Germline assignment: CDR1 SGHRS and CDR2 YFSETQ. V lost 0 bases, J lost 3 bases, and 0 bases lay in between. The CDR3 is 11 amino acids. This entry is derived from a study of OX40 agonist ivuxolimab in advanced cancers. Study-level information: Males comprised 70% to 90% of the group, whose mean age was approximately 60 years (range about 23 to 80).

Study-level points and caveats: Some patients who did not respond also had low normalized T-cell clonal expansion. Antigen specificity remained undetermined for the expanded peripheral T cells.

On cycle 4 day 1 and cycle 7 day 1, as well as at baseline, blood was sampled. Sample: CD4+ or CD8+ T cells sorted from blood, taken in a trial of the OX40 agonist ivuxolimab. The clonotype originates from an adult with an advanced solid tumor such as melanoma, head and neck, liver or kidney cancer. The J gene is TRBJ2-5, the V gene TRBV5-1, with D unclear. The CDR3 here is CASSLEETQYF. CDR3 nucleotides: TGCGCCAGCAGCTTGGAAGAGACCCAGTACTTC. The whole variable domain, remainder taken from reference TRBV5-1 and TRBJ2-5, is KAGVTQTPRYLIKTRGQQVTLSCSPISGHRSVSWYQQTPGQGLQFLFEYFSETQRNKGNFPGRFSGRQFSNSRSEMNVSTLELGDSALYLCASSLEETQYFGPGTRLLVL.